Given below is one T cell receptor beta chain in context. Its antigen remains unidentified. No per-base quality is available; no much larger clone lies one base away. The data were obtained in a study of T-cell memory formation after mild COVID-19 (dated by TCRdb to the early 2020s). At the level of the whole study: TCR sequence clusters from the two donors were largely donor specific. In two donors, T-cell clones that expanded and contracted after mild COVID-19 were followed by sequencing TCRalpha and TCRbeta repertoires longitudinally. Two young, previously healthy adult volunteers, one female and one male, were included in the cohort. Points the paper makes about the study in general: Only two mild cases were covered by the study, and larger cohorts that include severe cases with pre-infection samples were considered necessary. Contracting CD4+ clones appeared mostly in the CM and EM memory subsets, whereas CD8+ clones were enriched in EMRA. From day 15 to 85, contracting clones showed balanced CD4/CD8 phenotypes, whereas a second wave of clones that expanded from day 15 to 37 leaned towards CD4+. Some responding clones were detected in pre-infection memory, suggesting pre-existing cross-reactive memory T cells joined the SARS-CoV-2 response. SARS-CoV-2 specificity was not confirmed for the second-wave clones peaking on day 37.

Trimming accounts for 6 bases at V and 4 bases at J, while the number of junction bases matched to no gene is 18. CDR1 LGHDT and CDR2 YNNKEL were looked up in the germline V gene (reference sequence). The CDR3 runs 17 amino acids, cysteine and phenylalanine included. Solely the CDR3 DNA is kept, with 51 bases framed from the first base. PBMCs were isolated by Ficoll-Paque density gradient centrifugation. Instrument used: Illumina NovaSeq 6000. cDNA libraries for TCRalpha and TCRbeta were prepared by 5'RACE using constant-segment primers, with sample barcodes and unique molecular identifiers added. RNA was extracted from every sample with Trizol reagent. Amplification of the libraries took two PCR steps, and the second step added a second sample barcode plus Illumina TruSeq adapters. The libraries were sequenced on an Illumina NovaSeq using 2 x 150 bp paired-end reads. In the paper's pipeline: Reads were demultiplexed and collapsed into UMI-guided consensus sequences with migec v1.2.7. Using mixcr v2.1.11, UMI consensuses were aligned to TRA and TRB V and J templates and then assembled into clonotypes. Clonotypes were classified as expanded or contracted when called significant by both edgeR and NoisET, with noise models trained on biological replicates. For edgeR calls, the thresholds were a false discovery rate-adjusted p below 0.01 and a log2 fold-change of 1. As an exploratory analysis of dynamics, max-normalized trajectories of the 1000 most abundant clonotypes were examined by PCA with hierarchical clustering. Each responding clone was given a CD4 or CD8 phenotype based on the CD4+ and CD8+ repertoires, which had been sequenced separately. TCRdb handled the public reads itself, with Q25 trimming in fastp and clone calling in MiXCR, and kept productive beta chains. Each record represents a unique CDR3 protein, reported with the most common genes and DNA among its rows. For this entry, the V and J calls and clone size follow TCRdb and not the study's own pipeline. For this sample the table gives 450,000 or so distinct CDR3 sequences, of which roughly 20% were detected only once. Roughly 8% of the sample goes to the ten largest clones.

Sequences were obtained from PBMCs or a T cell subset sorted from them (not recorded which). The sequence was obtained from an adult woman who had mild COVID-19 (a few samples of this study predate the infection). The sample titles of this study are shuffled in the database, so cell type and time point are left out; the donor was told from shared clones. This receptor chain uses TRBV3-1 and TRBJ2-7; 7 central nucleotides agree with TRBD2. CDR3 protein: CASRLEGAAGDRYEQYF. The DNA sequence follows: TGTGCCAGCAGACTCGAAGGAGCGGCGGGGGATCGTTACGAGCAGTACTTC.